The rows below give T cell receptor beta chains drawn from one sample of a study of beta chain features in type 1 diabetes. Using immunoSEQ multiplex PCR, the repertoire was profiled, and TCRdb retains in-frame clones only, with some absent. This table has 200,000 to 250,000 clones, about a tenth appearing once. The sample consisted of central memory CD4+ T cells from blood. The receptors come from a man aged 18 to 30 in good health. The CDR3 runs from the conserved cysteine through the conserved F or W. The order of the fields is CDR3 length, clone size, V gene, D gene, J gene, CDR3 protein, CDR3 DNA. A D gene is named only where the DNA matches it firmly. Expanded clones get a size class; other rows say once, few or many, or leave the size out.

CDR3 length: 13; clone size: many; V gene: TRBV30; D gene: TRBD1; J gene: TRBJ1-1; CDR3 protein: CAWTRDRPTEAFF; CDR3 DNA: TGTGCCTGGACCCGGGACAGGCCCACTGAAGCTTTCTTT
CDR3 length: 12; clone size: NA; V gene: TRBV5-4; D gene: TRBD1; J gene: TRBJ1-2; CDR3 protein: CASSPTGFGYTF; CDR3 DNA: TGTGCCAGCAGCCCGACAGGGTTTGGCTACACCTTC
CDR3 length: 14; clone size: few; V gene: TRBV23-1; D gene: NA; J gene: TRBJ1-5; CDR3 protein: CASSQFRGNQPQHF; CDR3 DNA: TGCGCCAGCAGTCAATTTCGAGGGAATCAGCCCCAGCATTTT
CDR3 length: 16; clone size: NA; V gene: TRBV19; D gene: TRBD2; J gene: TRBJ2-7; CDR3 protein: CASSISTSGSFDEQYF; CDR3 DNA: TGTGCCAGTAGTATCTCGACTAGCGGGAGTTTCGACGAGCAGTACTTC
CDR3 length: 15; clone size: many; V gene: TRBV25-1; D gene: TRBD1; J gene: TRBJ2-1; CDR3 protein: CASSGDRGTYNEQFF; CDR3 DNA: TGTGCCAGCAGTGGGGACAGGGGGACCTACAATGAGCAGTTCTTC
CDR3 length: 13; clone size: many; V gene: TRBV6-5; D gene: TRBD1; J gene: TRBJ2-4; CDR3 protein: CASRQTGAPSQYF; CDR3 DNA: TGTGCCAGCAGGCAAACAGGGGCTCCGTCCCAGTACTTC
CDR3 length: 15; clone size: NA; V gene: TRBV27; D gene: NA; J gene: TRBJ2-1; CDR3 protein: CASSLSTGVNNEQFF; CDR3 DNA: TGTGCCAGCAGTTTATCTACGGGAGTTAACAATGAGCAGTTCTTC
CDR3 length: 13; clone size: many; V gene: TRBV29-1; D gene: TRBD2; J gene: TRBJ2-1; CDR3 protein: CSVAGGRGNEQFF; CDR3 DNA: TGCAGCGTTGCAGGCGGGAGAGGGAATGAGCAGTTCTTC
CDR3 length: 13; clone size: NA; V gene: TRBV6-1; D gene: NA; J gene: TRBJ1-5; CDR3 protein: CASRVGNNQPQHF; CDR3 DNA: TGTGCCAGCCGCGTGGGCAACAATCAGCCCCAGCATTTT
CDR3 length: 14; clone size: NA; V gene: TRBV7-9; D gene: NA; J gene: TRBJ2-2; CDR3 protein: CASSFTTVTGELFF; CDR3 DNA: TGTGCCAGCAGCTTTACGACGGTCACCGGGGAGCTGTTTTTT
CDR3 length: 10; clone size: many; V gene: TRBV29-1; D gene: TRBD2; J gene: TRBJ2-1; CDR3 protein: CSVGLLEQFF; CDR3 DNA: TGCAGCGTGGGACTACTTGAGCAGTTCTTC
CDR3 length: 15; clone size: few; V gene: TRBV14; D gene: NA; J gene: TRBJ2-7; CDR3 protein: CASSQFGTPNYEQYF; CDR3 DNA: TGTGCCAGCAGCCAGTTCGGGACTCCGAATTACGAGCAGTACTTC
CDR3 length: 15; clone size: few; V gene: TRBV14; D gene: NA; J gene: TRBJ2-7; CDR3 protein: CASSQDFRGHYEQYF; CDR3 DNA: TGTGCCAGCAGCCAAGACTTTAGGGGCCACTACGAGCAGTACTTC
CDR3 length: 15; clone size: NA; V gene: TRBV6-6; D gene: NA; J gene: TRBJ1-4; CDR3 protein: CASKPARATNEKLFF; CDR3 DNA: TGTGCCAGCAAGCCGGCTAGAGCAACTAATGAAAAACTGTTTTTT
CDR3 length: 14; clone size: NA; V gene: TRBV4-3; D gene: NA; J gene: TRBJ1-1; CDR3 protein: CASSQEVQGTEAFF; CDR3 DNA: TGCGCCAGCAGCCAAGAAGTGCAGGGCACTGAAGCTTTCTTT
CDR3 length: 15; clone size: few; V gene: TRBV4-1; D gene: TRBD1; J gene: TRBJ2-1; CDR3 protein: CASSQGKGGHNEQFF; CDR3 DNA: TGCGCCAGCAGCCAAGGAAAAGGGGGCCACAATGAGCAGTTCTTC
CDR3 length: 14; clone size: NA; V gene: TRBV30; D gene: NA; J gene: TRBJ2-2; CDR3 protein: CAWSGRQSRGELFF; CDR3 DNA: TGTGCCTGGAGTGGGAGACAGAGCCGAGGGGAGCTGTTTTTT
CDR3 length: 14; clone size: few; V gene: TRBV2; D gene: NA; J gene: TRBJ1-4; CDR3 protein: CASSGNREVEKLFF; CDR3 DNA: TGTGCCAGCAGTGGAAACAGGGAAGTGGAAAAACTGTTTTTT
CDR3 length: 15; clone size: NA; V gene: TRBV4-3; D gene: TRBD1; J gene: TRBJ2-3; CDR3 protein: CASSLGQAAVDTQYF; CDR3 DNA: TGCGCCAGCAGCCTCGGACAGGCCGCTGTAGATACGCAGTATTTT
CDR3 length: 14; clone size: few; V gene: TRBV6-5; D gene: TRBD2; J gene: TRBJ2-1; CDR3 protein: CASSTPGLAEKQFF; CDR3 DNA: TGTGCCAGCAGTACCCCGGGACTAGCGGAAAAGCAGTTCTTC
CDR3 length: 13; clone size: few; V gene: TRBV7-2; D gene: NA; J gene: TRBJ2-1; CDR3 protein: CASSLANYNEQFF; CDR3 DNA: TGTGCCAGCAGCTTAGCGAATTACAATGAGCAGTTCTTC
CDR3 length: 16; clone size: NA; V gene: TRBV7-3; D gene: NA; J gene: TRBJ2-3; CDR3 protein: CASSLTGSPSVDTQYF; CDR3 DNA: TGTGCCAGCAGCTTAACGGGGTCACCCTCGGTGGATACGCAGTATTTT
CDR3 length: 14; clone size: NA; V gene: TRBV7-2; D gene: NA; J gene: TRBJ2-7; CDR3 protein: CTSSPSRRLNEQYF; CDR3 DNA: TGTACCAGCAGCCCCTCCCGGAGGCTCAACGAGCAGTACTTC
CDR3 length: 14; clone size: NA; V gene: TRBV30; D gene: TRBD1; J gene: TRBJ2-1; CDR3 protein: CAWSVIGGFNEQFF; CDR3 DNA: TGTGCCTGGAGTGTCATAGGGGGCTTCAATGAGCAGTTCTTC
CDR3 length: 14; clone size: NA; V gene: TRBV7-2; D gene: NA; J gene: TRBJ2-7; CDR3 protein: CASSSWGDSYEQYF; CDR3 DNA: TGTGCCAGCAGCTCGTGGGGGGATTCCTACGAGCAGTACTTC
CDR3 length: 16; clone size: few; V gene: TRBV2; D gene: NA; J gene: TRBJ2-1; CDR3 protein: CASSEAPRFIYNEQFF; CDR3 DNA: TGTGCCAGCAGTGAAGCGCCTCGTTTTATCTACAATGAGCAGTTCTTC
CDR3 length: 14; clone size: many; V gene: TRBV27; D gene: NA; J gene: TRBJ1-2; CDR3 protein: CASSPALRAYGYTF; CDR3 DNA: TGTGCCAGCAGTCCGGCGCTTCGGGCCTATGGCTACACCTTC
CDR3 length: 15; clone size: few; V gene: TRBV30; D gene: TRBD2; J gene: TRBJ2-1; CDR3 protein: CAWSGRTSGSGEQFF; CDR3 DNA: TGTGCCTGGAGTGGACGGACTAGCGGGAGTGGGGAGCAGTTCTTC